These T cell receptor beta chains were read from a single sample in a study of OX40 agonist ivuxolimab in advanced cancers. Libraries were prepared by immunoSEQ multiplex PCR; TCRdb keeps only in-frame clonotypes and omits some of them. The sample holds 60,000 to 80,000 clones; around 90% are singletons and the top ten take 0.44%. The sample consisted of CD4+ or CD8+ T cells sorted from blood, taken in a trial of the OX40 agonist ivuxolimab. These receptors were taken from an adult with an advanced solid tumor such as melanoma, head and neck, liver or kidney cancer. The CDR3 runs from the conserved cysteine through the conserved F or W. Fields, in order: D gene, J gene, clone size, V gene, CDR3 protein, CDR3 DNA. D genes are given only for firm matches. Clone size appears in some rows only: once, few, many, or a class for an expanded clone.

d_gene: TRBD1; j_gene: TRBJ2-6; abundance: .; v_gene: TRBV19; CDR3aa: CASRQGQWSSGANVLTF; CDR3nt: TGTGCCAGTAGGCAGGGACAGTGGTCCTCTGGGGCCAACGTCCTGACTTTC
d_gene: .; j_gene: TRBJ2-1; abundance: few; v_gene: TRBV5-5; CDR3aa: CASRDYYSYNEQFF; CDR3nt: TGTGCCAGCCGAGACTACTACTCCTACAATGAGCAGTTCTTC
d_gene: .; j_gene: TRBJ1-1; abundance: few; v_gene: TRBV10-3; CDR3aa: CAARPDSRNEAFF; CDR3nt: TGTGCCGCCCGGCCGGACAGCCGAAATGAAGCTTTCTTT
d_gene: TRBD2; j_gene: TRBJ2-3; abundance: .; v_gene: TRBV5-4; CDR3aa: CASSLGLAGEDTQYF; CDR3nt: TGTGCCAGCAGCTTGGGTCTAGCGGGAGAAGATACGCAGTATTTT
d_gene: .; j_gene: TRBJ2-1; abundance: .; v_gene: TRBV5-1; CDR3aa: CATGAGSTYNEQFF; CDR3nt: TGCGCCACGGGGGCGGGTTCGACCTACAATGAGCAGTTCTTC
d_gene: TRBD1; j_gene: TRBJ1-5; abundance: .; v_gene: TRBV5-4; CDR3aa: CASSAGGDKQPQHF; CDR3nt: TGTGCCAGCAGCGCAGGGGGCGATAAACAGCCCCAGCATTTT
d_gene: .; j_gene: TRBJ2-2; abundance: .; v_gene: TRBV6-5; CDR3aa: CASSYSSAATGELFF; CDR3nt: TGTGCCAGCAGTTACTCCAGCGCGGCCACCGGGGAGCTGTTTTTT
d_gene: TRBD2; j_gene: TRBJ2-2; abundance: .; v_gene: TRBV4-1; CDR3aa: CASTRGGNTGELFF; CDR3nt: TGCGCCAGCACCCGCGGGGGGAACACCGGGGAGCTGTTTTTT
d_gene: TRBD1; j_gene: TRBJ2-7; abundance: .; v_gene: TRBV18; CDR3aa: CASSPRDRGYEQYF; CDR3nt: TGTGCCAGCTCACCCCGGGACAGGGGTTACGAGCAGTACTTC
d_gene: .; j_gene: TRBJ1-3; abundance: .; v_gene: TRBV9; CDR3aa: CASSVVGERLSGNTIYF; CDR3nt: TGTGCCAGCAGCGTAGTTGGGGAAAGGCTCTCTGGAAACACCATATATTTT
d_gene: .; j_gene: TRBJ2-3; abundance: .; v_gene: TRBV27; CDR3aa: CASSFRSADTQYF; CDR3nt: TGTGCCAGCAGTTTTAGGAGTGCAGATACGCAGTATTTT
d_gene: .; j_gene: TRBJ1-1; abundance: .; v_gene: TRBV27; CDR3aa: CASSLQGLGNTEAFF; CDR3nt: TGTGCCAGCAGTTTGCAGGGGTTGGGGAACACTGAAGCTTTCTTT
d_gene: .; j_gene: TRBJ1-3; abundance: .; v_gene: TRBV30; CDR3aa: CAWSVSGTSGNTIYF; CDR3nt: TGTGCCTGGAGTGTTTCAGGTACCTCTGGAAACACCATATATTTT
d_gene: .; j_gene: TRBJ2-2; abundance: .; v_gene: TRBV30; CDR3aa: CAWNGRGRAGLPGELFF; CDR3nt: TGTGCCTGGAACGGCAGGGGTCGGGCGGGACTCCCCGGGGAGCTGTTTTTT
d_gene: TRBD2; j_gene: TRBJ2-7; abundance: .; v_gene: TRBV14; CDR3aa: CASSQDLGTSGSGVYEQYF; CDR3nt: TGTGCCAGCAGCCAAGATCTGGGGACTAGCGGGAGTGGGGTCTACGAGCAGTACTTC
d_gene: TRBD1; j_gene: TRBJ2-7; abundance: .; v_gene: TRBV18; CDR3aa: CASSITGTGSDEQYF; CDR3nt: TGTGCCAGCTCAATAACCGGGACAGGAAGCGACGAGCAGTACTTC
d_gene: TRBD1; j_gene: TRBJ1-2; abundance: .; v_gene: TRBV6-5; CDR3aa: CASSGQGAIGYTF; CDR3nt: TGTGCCAGCAGCGGACAGGGGGCGATTGGCTACACCTTC
d_gene: .; j_gene: TRBJ2-6; abundance: .; v_gene: TRBV2; CDR3aa: CASSGDRVAFSGANVLTF; CDR3nt: TGTGCCAGCAGTGGCGACCGCGTGGCCTTTTCTGGGGCCAACGTCCTGACTTTC
d_gene: .; j_gene: TRBJ1-5; abundance: once; v_gene: TRBV30; CDR3aa: CAWSVGRDPPQHF; CDR3nt: TGTGCCTGGAGTGTGGGCAGGGATCCGCCCCAGCATTTT
d_gene: TRBD1; j_gene: TRBJ2-1; abundance: .; v_gene: TRBV5-1; CDR3aa: CASSQGTGIDEQFF; CDR3nt: TGCGCCAGCAGCCAAGGGACAGGGATCGATGAGCAGTTCTTC
d_gene: TRBD2; j_gene: TRBJ2-5; abundance: .; v_gene: TRBV19; CDR3aa: CASSMKAGGPGETQYF; CDR3nt: TGTGCCAGTAGTATGAAGGCGGGAGGGCCCGGGGAGACCCAGTACTTC
d_gene: .; j_gene: TRBJ2-7; abundance: few; v_gene: TRBV19; CDR3aa: CASSSSSGNIGYEQYF; CDR3nt: TGTGCCAGTAGTTCATCGTCCGGGAACATCGGCTACGAGCAGTACTTC
d_gene: TRBD1; j_gene: TRBJ2-2; abundance: .; v_gene: TRBV2; CDR3aa: CASSAGQGGTGELFF; CDR3nt: TGTGCCAGCAGTGCCGGACAGGGCGGGACCGGGGAGCTGTTTTTT
d_gene: .; j_gene: TRBJ2-7; abundance: .; v_gene: TRBV4-3; CDR3aa: CASSQDKVPTGEQYF; CDR3nt: TGCGCCAGCAGCCAAGACAAAGTTCCTACCGGCGAGCAGTACTTC
d_gene: .; j_gene: TRBJ2-7; abundance: .; v_gene: TRBV25-1; CDR3aa: CASSEYSGGSYEQYF; CDR3nt: TGTGCCAGCAGTGAATATTCTGGGGGGTCCTACGAGCAGTACTTC
d_gene: .; j_gene: TRBJ2-1; abundance: .; v_gene: TRBV30; CDR3aa: CAWSVLGATNEQFF; CDR3nt: TGTGCCTGGAGTGTACTTGGGGCTACTAATGAGCAGTTCTTC
d_gene: TRBD1; j_gene: TRBJ1-2; abundance: .; v_gene: TRBV2; CDR3aa: CASSLGQGANYGYTF; CDR3nt: TGTGCCAGCAGTCTTGGACAGGGAGCTAACTATGGCTACACCTTC
d_gene: .; j_gene: TRBJ2-2; abundance: .; v_gene: TRBV5-5; CDR3aa: CASEGYTGELFF; CDR3nt: TGTGCCAGTGAGGGGTACACCGGGGAGCTGTTTTTT
d_gene: TRBD2; j_gene: TRBJ2-1; abundance: .; v_gene: TRBV6-4; CDR3aa: CASSYQGGPPYNEQFF; CDR3nt: TGTGCCAGCAGTTACCAGGGAGGGCCCCCGTACAATGAGCAGTTCTTC
d_gene: .; j_gene: TRBJ2-2; abundance: .; v_gene: TRBV5-4; CDR3aa: CASSSEGGRGGTGELFF; CDR3nt: TGTGCCAGCAGCTCGGAGGGGGGGCGCGGGGGCACCGGGGAGCTGTTTTTT
d_gene: .; j_gene: TRBJ1-5; abundance: few; v_gene: TRBV11-2; CDR3aa: CASSFDGYQPQHF; CDR3nt: TGTGCCAGCAGCTTCGACGGATATCAGCCCCAGCATTTT
d_gene: .; j_gene: TRBJ2-4; abundance: .; v_gene: TRBV5-4; CDR3aa: CASSLPGAAKNIQYF; CDR3nt: TGTGCCAGCAGCTTGCCAGGGGCAGCCAAAAACATTCAGTACTTC